This TCR beta chain was obtained from a study of blood T cells in healthy people across ages. Study-level points and caveats: The recorded TCR beta diversity per million T cells decreased in a roughly linear manner with age.

PCR was performed a second time for roughly 6 to 12 cycles using a sample-barcoded 5' primer and a J-beta primer mix. TCRdb passed the 5' RACE reads through MiXCR, listing each CDR3 protein once. Among roughly 720,000 distinct CDR3 sequences listed, roughly 50% were seen once. Donors each provided about 10 milliliters of peripheral blood. As regards this clonotype: No antigen is known for it.

Deletions cut 5 bases from V and 1 base from J, with 11 bases between. There are 14 residues in the CDR3. The germline V gene encodes CDR1 MDHEN and CDR2 SYDVKM. The source of this sequence is a man aged 80 or over in good health. The genes are TRBV28 and TRBJ1-1, with D maybe TRBD1 (6 bases). The specimen sequenced was blood. The CDR3, as DNA: TGTGCCAGCAGTGGAGGGGGGACGAACACTGAAGCTTTCTTT. It yields the protein CASSGGGTNTEAFF.